The 14 T cell receptor beta chains below were found in one sample sequenced in a study of cytomegalovirus exposure and HLA in healthy donors. With 60 Vbeta and 13 Jbeta primers, the PCR was carried out. TCRdb keeps only in-frame clones here, not all; method: immunoSEQ multiplex PCR. The repertoire holds some 190,000 clones, around 88% seen once, with around 0.3% in the top ten. The sample was PBMCs. These receptors were obtained from a woman aged 25 to 39 in good health and CMV-seronegative.

This sequence joins TRBV18 and TRBJ1-2; D is uncertain. Per the germline V gene, CDR1 is KGHSH and CDR2 is LQKENI. Trimming took 5 bases from V and 8 from J, leaving 18 bases between them. CDR3 length: 14 residues. The CDR3 DNA is TGTGCCAGCTCATCTGTCCAAGCCTCCAGGGGCTACACCTTC. Amino acid sequence: CASSSVQASRGYTF. The entire variable domain, with the rest obtained from reference TRBV18 and TRBJ1-2, is as follows: NAGVMQNPRHLVRRRGQEARLRCSPMKGHSHVYWYRQLPEEGLKFMVYLQKENIIDESGMPKERFSAEFPKEGPSILRIQQVVRGDSAAYFCASSSVQASRGYTFGSGTRLTVV.

Only a few counts were recorded for this clone. The rearrangement links TRBV27 to TRBJ2-7; D is unresolved. Per the germline V gene, CDR1 is MNHEY and CDR2 is SMNVEV (reference sequence). The V end lost 3 bases, the J end lost 3 bases, and 9 bases lay between the germline ends. The CDR3 spans 13 residues. CDR3 DNA: TGTGCCAGCAGTTTGGGCAGTCTCTACGAGCAGTACTTC. Translating it yields CASSLGSLYEQYF.

The chain combines TRBV7-9 with TRBJ2-3, with 7 bases aligning to TRBD1. The CDR3 length is 15 residues. Trimming cost V 5 bases and J 0 bases; bases outside gene matches: 5. The germline V gene has CDR1 SEHNR and CDR2 FQNEAQ (reference sequence). This chain's CDR3 is CASSDRAPSTDTQYF. CDR3 DNA: TGTGCCAGCAGCGACAGGGCACCTAGCACAGATACGCAGTATTTT.

The chain joins TRBV6-1 to TRBJ2-5, with 9 positions matching TRBD1. After removal of 6 bases from V and 5 bases from J, the junction contained 4 bases not matched to a gene. Germline CDR1 reads MNHNS; CDR2 reads SASEGT. The CDR3 length is 13 residues. Here the CDR3 DNA reads TGTGCCAGCAGAAGGACAGGGGTCGAGACCCAGTACTTC. This translates into CASRRTGVETQYF.

The V and J genes are TRBV7-9 and TRBJ2-3; a possible D gene is TRBD2 (6 bases). V was trimmed by 5 bases and J by 0 bases, leaving 18 bases between them. Germline V gene lookup returns CDR1 SEHNR and CDR2 FQNEAQ (reference sequence). The CDR3 is made up of 17 amino acids. This CDR3 is CASSNSAGRASTDTQYF. CDR3 DNA: TGTGCCAGCAGCAATTCAGCGGGTAGGGCGAGCACAGATACGCAGTATTTT.

The rearrangement links TRBV5-1 to TRBJ1-1; 11 positions match TRBD1. CDR3 length: 14 residues. The junction had 5 bases not matched to a gene; V was cut back by 4 bases and J by 6 bases. Germline CDR1 SGHRS, CDR2 YFSETQ. This CDR3 reads CASSIGTGGAEAFF. The CDR3 nucleotides are TGCGCCAGCAGCATCGGGACAGGGGGAGCTGAAGCTTTCTTT.

The chain combines TRBV29-1 with TRBJ2-7, with 8 bases that match TRBD1. CDR1 and CDR2 from the germline V gene are SQVTM and ANQGSEA. Unmatched junction bases numbered 9, after V lost 8 bases and J lost 6 bases. The CDR3 loop spans 12 amino acids. The CDR3 DNA follows: TGCAGCCTTGGACAGGGACGGGGCGAGCAGTACTTC. Its protein product is CSLGQGRGEQYF.

The chain employs TRBV6-1 and TRBJ2-7; 12 bases map to TRBD2. With 6 bases clipped from V and 4 bases from J, the junction kept 7 bases outside the gene matches. There are 15 residues in the CDR3. The germline CDR1 and CDR2 sequences are MNHNS and SASEGT. CDR3 in DNA: TGTGCCAGCAGCGAGTCTAGCGGGGGGGGGTACGAGCAGTACTTC. It yields the protein CASSESSGGGYEQYF.

This chain links TRBV5-6 with TRBJ2-5; the D gene is possibly TRBD1 (7 bases). Germline V gene sequence: CDR1 SGHDT, CDR2 YYEEEE. V was cut by 0 bases and J by 4 bases, with 19 bases left in between. The CDR3 sequence is 17 residues long. For the CDR3, the DNA is TGTGCCAGCAGCTTGGTGGAGGGGGCGCAGTTGGGAGAGACCCAGTACTTC. Translated, it gives CASSLVEGAQLGETQYF.

J is TRBJ1-2 and V is TRBV28; D not resolved. CDR1 and CDR2 from the germline V gene are MDHEN and SYDVKM. The CDR3 consists of 15 residues. The V and J ends lost 6 bases and 2 bases respectively, with 16 bases between them. DNA of the CDR3: TGTGCCAGCAGGGGCCGTGGCAGTCCAAACTATGGCTACACCTTC. Protein: CASRGRGSPNYGYTF.

The J gene is TRBJ2-7, the V gene TRBV7-2, with 10 bases aligning to TRBD2. The CDR3 totals 16 residues. V shed 3 bases and J 3 bases; nucleotides not matched to a gene: 8. Germline V gene sequence: CDR1 SGHTA, CDR2 FQGNSA. The CDR3 sequence: CASSFASGSRLYEQYF. The CDR3 DNA sequence: TGTGCCAGCAGCTTTGCTAGCGGGAGTCGCCTCTACGAGCAGTACTTC.

The chain employs TRBV27 and TRBJ1-5; 8 nucleotides match TRBD1. The V gene end was trimmed by 5 bases and the J gene end by 2 bases; junction bases not matched to a gene: 5. Germline V lookup: CDR1 MNHEY, CDR2 SMNVEV (reference sequence). This CDR3 comprises 15 residues. CDR3 nucleotide sequence: TGTGCCAGCAGTCACGGACAGGGAGGCAATCAGCCCCAGCATTTT. Protein: CASSHGQGGNQPQHF.

A single count supports this clone. The chain has TRBV7-3 and TRBJ2-3, with 14 bases fitting TRBD2. The CDR3 contains 16 residues. Per the germline V gene, CDR1 is SGHTA and CDR2 is FQGTGA. V lost 3 bases and J lost 6; bases outside the gene matches: 5. The DNA for the CDR3 is TGTGCCAGCAGCTTGGGACTAGCGGGAGTTTTCGATACGCAGTATTTT. Residues: CASSLGLAGVFDTQYF.

The V and J genes are TRBV6-1 and TRBJ1-5; a possible D gene is TRBD1 (6 bases). Germline V gene sequence: CDR1 MNHNS, CDR2 SASEGT. Trimming shortened V by 7 bases and J by 5 bases, and 15 bases separated the two germline ends. This CDR3 spans 14 amino acids. CDR3 loop: CASILRGYDQPQHF. The CDR3 DNA sequence: TGTGCCAGCATACTCAGGGGCTACGATCAGCCCCAGCATTTT.